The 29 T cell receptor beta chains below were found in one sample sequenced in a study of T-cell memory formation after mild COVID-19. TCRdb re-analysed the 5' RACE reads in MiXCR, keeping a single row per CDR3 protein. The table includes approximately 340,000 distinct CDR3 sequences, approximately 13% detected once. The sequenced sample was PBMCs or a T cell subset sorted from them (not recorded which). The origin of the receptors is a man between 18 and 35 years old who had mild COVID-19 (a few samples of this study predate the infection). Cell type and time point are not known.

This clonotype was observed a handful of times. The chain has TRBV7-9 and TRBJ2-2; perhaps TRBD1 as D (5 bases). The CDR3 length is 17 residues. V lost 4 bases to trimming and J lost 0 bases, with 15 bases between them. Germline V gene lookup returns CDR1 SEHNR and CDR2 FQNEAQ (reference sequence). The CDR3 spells CASSSRIGETNTGELFF. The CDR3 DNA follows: TGTGCCAGCAGCTCCCGTATAGGGGAAACGAACACCGGGGAGCTGTTTTTT. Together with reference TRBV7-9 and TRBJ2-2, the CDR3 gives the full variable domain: DTGVSQNPRHKITKRGQNVTFRCDPISEHNRLYWYRQTLGQGPEFLTYFQNEAQLEKSRLLSDRFSAERPKGSFSTLEIQRTEQGDSAMYLCASSSRIGETNTGELFFGEGSRLTVL.

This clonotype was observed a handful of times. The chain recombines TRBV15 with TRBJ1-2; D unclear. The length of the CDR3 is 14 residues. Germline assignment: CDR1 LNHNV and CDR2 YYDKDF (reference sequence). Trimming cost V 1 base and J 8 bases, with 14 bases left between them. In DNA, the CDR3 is TGTGCCACCAGCAGAGGTTCGTCGGCGAGCGGCTACACCTTC. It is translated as CATSRGSSASGYTF.

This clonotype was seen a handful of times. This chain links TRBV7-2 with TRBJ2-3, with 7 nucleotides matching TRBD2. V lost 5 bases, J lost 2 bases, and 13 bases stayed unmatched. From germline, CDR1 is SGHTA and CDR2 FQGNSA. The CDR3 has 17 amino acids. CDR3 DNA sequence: TGTGCCAGCAGCCCGGGCGAGCGGGGCGCGTACACAGATACGCAGTATTTT. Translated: CASSPGERGAYTDTQYF.

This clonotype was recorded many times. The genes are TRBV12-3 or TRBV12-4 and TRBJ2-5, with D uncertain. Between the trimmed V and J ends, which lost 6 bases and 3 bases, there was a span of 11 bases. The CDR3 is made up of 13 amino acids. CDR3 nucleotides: TGTGCCAGCAGCTTATTAGCAGAAGAGACCCAGTACTTC. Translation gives CASSLLAEETQYF.

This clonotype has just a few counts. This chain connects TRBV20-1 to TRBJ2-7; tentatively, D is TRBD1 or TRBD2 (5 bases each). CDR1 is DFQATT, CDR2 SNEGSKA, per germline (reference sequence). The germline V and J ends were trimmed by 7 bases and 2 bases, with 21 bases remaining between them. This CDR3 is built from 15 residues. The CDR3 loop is CSDTPLGTATYEQYF. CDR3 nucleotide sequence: TGCAGTGACACCCCCCTCGGGACGGCTACCTACGAGCAGTACTTC.

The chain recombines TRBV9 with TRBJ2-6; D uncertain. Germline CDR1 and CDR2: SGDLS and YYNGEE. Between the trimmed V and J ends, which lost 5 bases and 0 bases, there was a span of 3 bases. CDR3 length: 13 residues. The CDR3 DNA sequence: TGTGCCAGCAGGGGCTCTGGGGCCAACGTCCTGACTTTC. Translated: CASRGSGANVLTF. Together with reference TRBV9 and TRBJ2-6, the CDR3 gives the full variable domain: DSGVTQTPKHLITATGQRVTLRCSPRSGDLSVYWYQQSLDQGLQFLIQYYNGEERAKGNILERFSAQQFPDLHSELNLSSLELGDSALYFCASRGSGANVLTFGAGSRLTVL.

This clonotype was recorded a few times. The CDR3 sequence: CAIMRANTGELFF. As DNA, the CDR3 is TGTGCCATCATGAGGGCGAACACCGGGGAGCTGTTTTTT. This chain links TRBV10-3 with TRBJ2-2; TRBD2 might be the D (5 bases). V was clipped by 7 bases and J by 0 bases, with 6 bases between them. Looked up from germline, CDR1 is ENHRY and CDR2 is SYGVKD. CDR3 size: 13 residues.

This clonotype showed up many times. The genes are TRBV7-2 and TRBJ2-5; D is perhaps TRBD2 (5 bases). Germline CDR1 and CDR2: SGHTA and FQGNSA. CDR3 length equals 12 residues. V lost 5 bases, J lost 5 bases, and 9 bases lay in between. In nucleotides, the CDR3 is TGTGCCAGCAGCCGCCCGGGGGAGACCCAGTACTTC. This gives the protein CASSRPGETQYF.

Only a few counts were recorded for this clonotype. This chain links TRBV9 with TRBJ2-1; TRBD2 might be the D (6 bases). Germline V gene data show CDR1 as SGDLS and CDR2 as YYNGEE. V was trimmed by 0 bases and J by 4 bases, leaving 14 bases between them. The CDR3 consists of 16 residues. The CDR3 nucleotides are TGTGCCAGCAGCGTAGGGAGGGATTTGTTGTACAATGAGCAGTTCTTC. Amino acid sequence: CASSVGRDLLYNEQFF.

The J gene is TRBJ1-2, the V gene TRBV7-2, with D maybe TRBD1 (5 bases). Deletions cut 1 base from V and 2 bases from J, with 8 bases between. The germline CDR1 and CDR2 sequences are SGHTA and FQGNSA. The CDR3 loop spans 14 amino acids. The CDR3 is CASSLDNRNYGYTF. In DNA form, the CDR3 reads TGTGCCAGCAGCTTAGATAACAGGAACTATGGCTACACCTTC.

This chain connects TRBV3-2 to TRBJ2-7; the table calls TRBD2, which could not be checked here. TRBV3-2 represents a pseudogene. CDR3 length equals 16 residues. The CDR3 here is CASSQASEVFGYEQYF. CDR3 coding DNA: TGTGCCAGCAGCCAAGCCTCGGAGGTTTTCGGGTACGAGCAGTACTTC.

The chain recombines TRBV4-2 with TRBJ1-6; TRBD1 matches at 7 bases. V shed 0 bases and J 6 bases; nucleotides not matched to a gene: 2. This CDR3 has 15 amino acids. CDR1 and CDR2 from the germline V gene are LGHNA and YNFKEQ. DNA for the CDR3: TGTGCCAGCAGCCAAGATAGACAGGGTAATTCACCCCTCCACTTT. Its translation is CASSQDRQGNSPLHF.

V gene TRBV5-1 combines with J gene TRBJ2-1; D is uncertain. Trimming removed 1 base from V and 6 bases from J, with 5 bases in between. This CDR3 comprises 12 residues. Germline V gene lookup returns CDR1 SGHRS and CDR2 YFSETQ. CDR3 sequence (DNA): TGCGCCAGCAGCTTGCCGGGCAATGAGCAGTTCTTC. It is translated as CASSLPGNEQFF.

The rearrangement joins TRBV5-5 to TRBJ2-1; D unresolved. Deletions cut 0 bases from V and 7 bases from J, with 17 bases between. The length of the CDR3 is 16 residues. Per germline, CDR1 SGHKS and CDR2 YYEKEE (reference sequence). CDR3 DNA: TGTGCCAGCAGCTTGGTTAGGGTGGGTTGGGTGAATGAGCAGTTCTTC. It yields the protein CASSLVRVGWVNEQFF.

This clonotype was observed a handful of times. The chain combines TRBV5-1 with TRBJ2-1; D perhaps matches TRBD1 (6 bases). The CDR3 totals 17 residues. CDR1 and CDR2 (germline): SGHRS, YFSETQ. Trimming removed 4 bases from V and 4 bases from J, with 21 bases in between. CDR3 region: CASSLTPFTGLYNEQFF. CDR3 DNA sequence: TGCGCCAGCAGCCTCACTCCATTCACAGGGCTGTACAATGAGCAGTTCTTC.

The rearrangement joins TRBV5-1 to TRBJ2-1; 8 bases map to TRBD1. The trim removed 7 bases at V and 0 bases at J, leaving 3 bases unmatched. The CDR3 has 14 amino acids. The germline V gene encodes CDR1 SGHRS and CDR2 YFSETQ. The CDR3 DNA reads TGCGCCAGCGGACAGGGCAGCTCCTACAATGAGCAGTTCTTC. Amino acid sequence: CASGQGSSYNEQFF.

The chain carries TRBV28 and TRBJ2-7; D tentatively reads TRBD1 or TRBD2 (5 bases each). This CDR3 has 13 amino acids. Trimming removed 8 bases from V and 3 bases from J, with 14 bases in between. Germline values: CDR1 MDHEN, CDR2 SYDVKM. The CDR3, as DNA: TGTGCCAGCTGGGGACGGCCACACTACGAGCAGTACGTC. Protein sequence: CASWGRPHYEQYV.

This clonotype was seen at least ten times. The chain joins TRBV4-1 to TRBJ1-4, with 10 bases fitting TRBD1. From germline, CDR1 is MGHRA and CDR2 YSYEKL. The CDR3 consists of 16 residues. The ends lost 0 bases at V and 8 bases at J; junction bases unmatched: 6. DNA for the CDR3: TGCGCCAGCAGCCAAGATCCCGGGACAGGGGCGGAAAAACTGTTTTTT. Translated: CASSQDPGTGAEKLFF.

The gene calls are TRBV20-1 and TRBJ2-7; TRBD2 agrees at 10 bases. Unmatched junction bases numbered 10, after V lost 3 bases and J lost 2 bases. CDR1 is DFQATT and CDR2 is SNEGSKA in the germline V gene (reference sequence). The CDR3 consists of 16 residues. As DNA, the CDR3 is TGCAGTGCTAGGATGGGGGCTAGCGGGAGTCCCTACGAGCAGTACGTC. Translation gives CSARMGASGSPYEQYV.

CDR3 coding DNA: TGTGCCAGCAGTTACTCCCCATCGTCAGATACGCAGTATTTT. Its translation is CASSYSPSSDTQYF. The V and J genes are TRBV6-5 and TRBJ2-3; no definite D call. Trimming shortened V by 0 bases and J by 4 bases, and 8 bases separated the two germline ends. Per the germline V gene, CDR1 is MNHEY and CDR2 is SVGAGI. The CDR3 extends over 14 amino acids.

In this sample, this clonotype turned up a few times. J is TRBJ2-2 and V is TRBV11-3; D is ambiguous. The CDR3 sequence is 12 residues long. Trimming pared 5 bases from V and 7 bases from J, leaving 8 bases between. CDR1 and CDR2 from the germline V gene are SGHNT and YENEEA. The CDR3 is CASSPRHGELFF. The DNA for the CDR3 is TGTGCCAGCAGCCCCCGTCACGGGGAGCTGTTTTTT.

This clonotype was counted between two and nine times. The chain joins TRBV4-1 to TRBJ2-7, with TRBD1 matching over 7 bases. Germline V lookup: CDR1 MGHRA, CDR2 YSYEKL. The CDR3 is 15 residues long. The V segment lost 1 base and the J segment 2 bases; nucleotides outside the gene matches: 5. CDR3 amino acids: CASSQVGDSPYEQYF. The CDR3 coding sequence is TGCGCCAGCAGCCAAGTCGGGGACAGCCCCTACGAGCAGTACTTC.

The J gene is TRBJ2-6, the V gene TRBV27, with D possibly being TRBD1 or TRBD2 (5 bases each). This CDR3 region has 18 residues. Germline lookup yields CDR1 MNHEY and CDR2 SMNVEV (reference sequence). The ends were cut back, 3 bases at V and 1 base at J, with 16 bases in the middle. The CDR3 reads CASSLVRGGFSGANVLTF. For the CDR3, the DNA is TGTGCCAGCAGTTTGGTGAGGGGCGGGTTTTCTGGGGCCAACGTCCTGACTTTC.

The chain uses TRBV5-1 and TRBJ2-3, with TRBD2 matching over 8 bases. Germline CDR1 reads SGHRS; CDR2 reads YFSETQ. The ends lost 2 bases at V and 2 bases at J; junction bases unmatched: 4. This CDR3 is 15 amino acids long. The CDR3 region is CASSLAGATTDTQYF. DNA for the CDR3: TGCGCCAGCAGCTTAGCGGGGGCAACCACAGATACGCAGTATTTT.

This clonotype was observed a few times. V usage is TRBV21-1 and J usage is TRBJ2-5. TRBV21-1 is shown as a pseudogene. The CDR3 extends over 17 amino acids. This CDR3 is CASSKYGWGTYQETQYF. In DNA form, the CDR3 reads TGTGCCAGCAGCAAGTATGGATGGGGAACGTACCAAGAGACCCAGTACTTC.

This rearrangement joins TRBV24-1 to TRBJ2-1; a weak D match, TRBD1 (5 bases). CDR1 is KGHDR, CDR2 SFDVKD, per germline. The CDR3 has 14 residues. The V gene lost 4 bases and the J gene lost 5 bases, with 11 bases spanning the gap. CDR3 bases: TGTGCCACCAGTGAAACAGGTTTGGACAATGAGCAGTTCTTC. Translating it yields CATSETGLDNEQFF.

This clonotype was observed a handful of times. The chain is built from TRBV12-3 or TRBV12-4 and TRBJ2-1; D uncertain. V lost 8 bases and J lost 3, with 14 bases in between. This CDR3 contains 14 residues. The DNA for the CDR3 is TGTGCCAGCCAGGTCCTTAGTCTCTACAATGAGCAGTTCTTC. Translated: CASQVLSLYNEQFF.

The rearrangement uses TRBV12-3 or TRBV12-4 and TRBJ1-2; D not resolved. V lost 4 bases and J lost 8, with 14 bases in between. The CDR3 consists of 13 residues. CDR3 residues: CASSSVGGGGYTF. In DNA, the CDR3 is TGTGCCAGCAGTTCAGTTGGTGGCGGCGGCTACACCTTC.

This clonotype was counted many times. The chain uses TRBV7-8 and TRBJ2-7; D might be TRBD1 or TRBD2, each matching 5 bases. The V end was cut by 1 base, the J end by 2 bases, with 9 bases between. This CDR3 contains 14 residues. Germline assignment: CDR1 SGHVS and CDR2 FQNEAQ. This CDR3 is CASSLGDGAYEQYV. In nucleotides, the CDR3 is TGTGCCAGCAGCTTAGGGGACGGGGCCTACGAGCAGTACGTC.